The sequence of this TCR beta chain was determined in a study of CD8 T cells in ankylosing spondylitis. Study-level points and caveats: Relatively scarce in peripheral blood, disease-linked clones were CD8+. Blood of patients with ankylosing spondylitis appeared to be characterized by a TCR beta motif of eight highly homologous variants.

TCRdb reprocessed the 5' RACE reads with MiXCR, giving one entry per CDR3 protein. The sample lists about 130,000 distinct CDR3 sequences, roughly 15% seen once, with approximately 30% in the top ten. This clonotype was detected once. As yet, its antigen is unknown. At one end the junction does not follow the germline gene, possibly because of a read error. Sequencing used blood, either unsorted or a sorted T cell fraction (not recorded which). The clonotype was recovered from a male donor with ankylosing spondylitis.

CDR3 protein: CAIKGLAGDPSGANALTF. CDR3 DNA sequence: TGTGCCATCAAGGGACTAGCGGGAGATCCCTCTGGGGCCAACGCCCTGACTTTC. The chain has TRBV10-3 and TRBJ2-6; 14 bases are a match to TRBD2. The CDR3 is made up of 18 amino acids. CDR1 ENHRY and CDR2 SYGVKD come from the germline V gene.